Sequencing of this T cell receptor beta chain was carried out in a study of T cell responses to AZD1222 COVID-19 vaccine. Broader study findings: No repertoire was sampled before or during the peak T cell response, only after it. Researchers report vaccine-associated CD4 TCRs spanning spike, with dominance at 160-218 and 743-854. The number of AZD1222 recipients seropositive at baseline was only 6 or 7.

Data came from immunoSEQ multiplex PCR; TCRdb stores just in-frame clones and leaves some out. The repertoire holds some 97,000 clones, with around nine tenths as singletons. As to this clone: Its antigen is not known.

The CDR3 sequence is 15 residues long. Trimming shortened V by 3 bases and J by 4 bases, and 15 bases separated the two germline ends. Germline V gives CDR1 MGHRA, CDR2 YSYEKL. The sequencing here drew on peripheral blood, taken on day 0 of AZD1222 vaccination. The source of this sequence is an adult in good health. J is TRBJ1-2 and V is TRBV4-1, with D possibly matching TRBD1 (6 bases). The chain's CDR3 is CASSHGGGNGYGYTF. CDR3 DNA sequence: TGCGCCAGCAGCCATGGAGGGGGGAACGGCTATGGCTACACCTTC.